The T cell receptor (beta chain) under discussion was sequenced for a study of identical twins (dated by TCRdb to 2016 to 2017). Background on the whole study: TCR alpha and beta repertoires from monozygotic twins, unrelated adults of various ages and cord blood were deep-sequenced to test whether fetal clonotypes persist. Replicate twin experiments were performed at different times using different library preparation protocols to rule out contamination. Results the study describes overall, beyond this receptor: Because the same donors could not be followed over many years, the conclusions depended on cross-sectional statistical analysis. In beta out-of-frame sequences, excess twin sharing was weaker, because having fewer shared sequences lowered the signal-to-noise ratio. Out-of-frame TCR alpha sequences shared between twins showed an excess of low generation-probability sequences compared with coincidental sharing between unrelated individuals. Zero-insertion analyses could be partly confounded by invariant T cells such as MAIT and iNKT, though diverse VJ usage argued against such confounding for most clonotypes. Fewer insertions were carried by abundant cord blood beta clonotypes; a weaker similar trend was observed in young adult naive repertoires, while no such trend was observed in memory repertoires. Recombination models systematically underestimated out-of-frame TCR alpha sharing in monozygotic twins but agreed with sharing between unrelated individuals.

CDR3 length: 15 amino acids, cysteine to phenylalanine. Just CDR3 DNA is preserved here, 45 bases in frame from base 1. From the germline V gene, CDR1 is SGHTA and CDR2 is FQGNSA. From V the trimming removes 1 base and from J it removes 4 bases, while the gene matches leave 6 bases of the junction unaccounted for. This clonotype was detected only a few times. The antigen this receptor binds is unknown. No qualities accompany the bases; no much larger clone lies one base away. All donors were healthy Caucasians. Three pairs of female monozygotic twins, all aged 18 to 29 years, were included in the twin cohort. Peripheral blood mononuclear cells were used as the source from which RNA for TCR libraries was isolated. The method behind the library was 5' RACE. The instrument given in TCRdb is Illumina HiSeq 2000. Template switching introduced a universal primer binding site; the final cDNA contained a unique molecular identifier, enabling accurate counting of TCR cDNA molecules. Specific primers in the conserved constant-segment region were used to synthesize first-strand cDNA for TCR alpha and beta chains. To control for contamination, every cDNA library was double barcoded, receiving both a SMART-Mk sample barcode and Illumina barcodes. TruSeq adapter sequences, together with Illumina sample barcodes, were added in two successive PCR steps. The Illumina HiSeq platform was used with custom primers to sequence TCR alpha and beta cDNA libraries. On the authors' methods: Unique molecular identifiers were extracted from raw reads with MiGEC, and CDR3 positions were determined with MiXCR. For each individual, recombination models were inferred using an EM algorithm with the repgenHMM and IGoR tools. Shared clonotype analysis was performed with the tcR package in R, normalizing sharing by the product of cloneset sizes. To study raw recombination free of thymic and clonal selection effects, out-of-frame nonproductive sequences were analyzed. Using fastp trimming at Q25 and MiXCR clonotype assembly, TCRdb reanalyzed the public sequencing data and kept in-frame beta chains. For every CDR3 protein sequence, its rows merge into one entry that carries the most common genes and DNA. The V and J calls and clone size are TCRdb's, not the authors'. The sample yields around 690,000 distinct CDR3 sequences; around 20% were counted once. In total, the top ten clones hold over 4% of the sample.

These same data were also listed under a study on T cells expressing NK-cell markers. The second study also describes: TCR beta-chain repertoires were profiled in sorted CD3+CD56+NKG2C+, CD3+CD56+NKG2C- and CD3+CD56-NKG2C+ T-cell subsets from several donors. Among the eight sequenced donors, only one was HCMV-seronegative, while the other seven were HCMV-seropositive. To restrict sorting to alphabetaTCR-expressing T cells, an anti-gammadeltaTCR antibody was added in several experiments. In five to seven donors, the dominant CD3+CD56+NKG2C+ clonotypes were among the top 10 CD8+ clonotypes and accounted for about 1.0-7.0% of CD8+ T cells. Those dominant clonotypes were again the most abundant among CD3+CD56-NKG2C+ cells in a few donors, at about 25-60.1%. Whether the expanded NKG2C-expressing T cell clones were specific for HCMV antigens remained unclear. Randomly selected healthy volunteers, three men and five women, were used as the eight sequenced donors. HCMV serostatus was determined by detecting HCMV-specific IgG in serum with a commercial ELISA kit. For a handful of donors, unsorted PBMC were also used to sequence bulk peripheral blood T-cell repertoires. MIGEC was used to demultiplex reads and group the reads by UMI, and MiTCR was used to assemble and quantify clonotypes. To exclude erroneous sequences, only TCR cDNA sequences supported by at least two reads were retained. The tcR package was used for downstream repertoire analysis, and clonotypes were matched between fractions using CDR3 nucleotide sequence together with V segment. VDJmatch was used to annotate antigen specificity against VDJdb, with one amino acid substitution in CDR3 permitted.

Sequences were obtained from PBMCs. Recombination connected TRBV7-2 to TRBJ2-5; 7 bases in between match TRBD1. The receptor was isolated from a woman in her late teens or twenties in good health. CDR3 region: CASSLDRGRLETQYF. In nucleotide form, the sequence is TGTGCCAGCAGCTTAGACAGGGGAAGGTTAGAGACCCAGTACTTC.